This T cell receptor (beta chain) stems from a study of cytomegalovirus exposure and HLA in healthy donors. Study results and caveats: Reportedly, TCR beta sequences accurately predicted HLA-A and HLA-B alleles in most subjects. The analysis excluded some indistinguishable V segments, including TRBV6-2 and TRBV6-3.

About this clone itself: Its matching antigen is unknown.

PCR involved 60 Vbeta and 13 Jbeta primers. Repertoires were generated with immunoSEQ multiplex PCR, while TCRdb's copy carries only in-frame clones and drops some. Here the sample spans about 170,000 clones, about three quarters being singletons. The CDR3 is 13 amino acids. The germline V gene encodes CDR1 MNHNS and CDR2 SASEGT. The V and J ends lost 1 base and 12 bases respectively, with 16 bases between them. This chain joins TRBV6-1 and TRBJ2-7; D is perhaps TRBD2 (6 bases). This sequence originates from a female donor in good health and CMV-seronegative. The material sequenced was PBMCs. CDR3 in amino acids: CASSEVAGSGGYF. CDR3 sequence (DNA): TGTGCCAGCAGTGAAGTCGCGGGGTCTGGGGGGTACTTC.